This record concerns one T cell receptor beta chain sequence. This clonotype was seen a few times. Its antigen is unknown. Per-nucleotide qualities are absent, and no much larger clonotype sits a single base away. This sample was included in a study of molecular identifiers for immune sequencing clone quantification (dated by TCRdb to the late 2010s). Regarding the research as a whole: For a replicate experiment, the RNA from either 20,000 or 100,000 naive CD8 T cells was divided into five aliquots, and four of those aliquots went on to sequencing. This methods study benchmarked molecular-identifier clustering-based TCR repertoire sequencing (MIDCIRS) and TCR RNA copy counting, using CD8 T cells to do so.

General study outcomes and caveats: Modeling indicated about 3.1 TCR RNA copies recovered per cell, compared with about 10 by digital PCR, which implies a capture efficiency of approximately 30%. Naive libraries contained spiked-in Jurkat TCR RNA (more than nine copies' worth), which is not part of the donor repertoire. When barcode sub-clustering was left out, chimeric consensus sequences inflated TCR diversity, with chimeras reaching as high as 47%. Highly expanded clone sizes could be underestimated if identical TCR molecules share a barcode. In CMV-specific effector cells, over 98% of molecules were held by clones above 20 RNA copies, whereas under 1% of molecules were held by such clones in naive cells. A single cell's worth of spiked-in Jurkat TCR RNA was reported detectable even among one million naive CD8 T cells.

Libraries of naive CD8 T cells were built from anywhere between roughly 18,000 and 1,000,000 sorted cells, with 10%, 30% or 50% of the purified RNA used. Naive CD8 T cells, defined as CD8+CD4-CCR7+CD45RA+, were FACS-sorted into RLT Plus buffer on a BD FACSAria II. Detection sensitivity was tested by spiking Jurkat RNA equal to about 10 TCR copies' worth into samples containing roughly 17,000-1,000,000 naive CD8 T cells. CD8 T cells were enriched using RosetteSep CD8+ T Cell Enrichment Cocktail and Ficoll-Paque, and the enriched cells then underwent ACK red cell lysis. The library was produced with PCR. The run used an Illumina HiSeq 4000. Bulk TCR libraries were generated as previously described, with the TCR primers listed in Table S5 used. Total RNA was purified with the Qiagen AllPrep DNA/RNA kit. Before any analysis, reads coming from multiple sequencing runs of the same library were combined into one pool. The original methods were these. Reads were retained only if their TCR constant sequence matched exactly, and those retained reads were trimmed to 150 nt and grouped according to their 12-nt molecular barcodes. Within each barcode group, reads were sub-clustered at a 15% Levenshtein threshold, and quality-weighted consensus sequences were built per RNA molecule. Non-functional sequences were removed, as were lower-count sequences one edit away from another. Barcode sub-clusters with fewer than 20% of the maximum read count were removed, based on fitting two negative binomial distributions. In-frame beta chains were kept once TCRdb had trimmed the public reads at Q25 with fastp and called clones with MiXCR. CDR3 protein duplicates are merged, each entry listing the most common genes and DNA. Clone size and V and J calls follow TCRdb, not the original study. Present in this sample are approximately 670,000 distinct CDR3 sequences, just under 20% of which were seen just once. The ten largest clones represent 0.75% to 0.95% of the sample.

The sequenced sample was naive CD8+ T cells from blood, with Jurkat cell RNA spiked in. The cell subset or site label for this specimen denotes: FACS-sorted CD8+CD4-CCR7+CD45RA+ naive T cells. The clonotype originates from a human donor in good health. Some libraries in this study had Jurkat cell RNA spiked in.

Here the CDR3 is given as CASSEQEGLNTEAFF. The nucleotides are TGTGCCAGCAGTGAACAAGAAGGTTTGAACACTGAAGCTTTCTTT. The chain is made from TRBV6-1 and TRBJ1-1; the D segment cannot be called with confidence. Cut back by 2 bases and 0 bases, the V and J ends lie 10 bases apart. The CDR3 runs 15 amino acids, cysteine and phenylalanine included. Only CDR3 DNA remains: 45 bases, in frame from the first base. CDR1 MNHNS and CDR2 SASEGT were looked up in the germline V gene.